This T cell receptor (beta chain) stems from a study of blood T cell repertoires in COVID-19. Study-wide background: Samples came from the United States, Italy and Spain, spanning acute and convalescent COVID-19. The cDNA or gDNA used as material had been derived from T cells, B-cell-depleted T cells, or PBMCs.

Assignment of participants to cohorts was predicated upon participant-reported clinical history. In the original workflow: Amplification from reference gene primers served as the basis for estimated nucleated cell counts. Here immunoSEQ multiplex PCR was the method, and the copy in TCRdb shows in-frame clones only, minus some. For V, J and clone size, that table is used; D and trimming come from the DNA. The sample has under 500,000 clones, around 90% seen once; the top ten hold under 2%. This CDR3 has 10 amino acids. The germline CDR1 and CDR2 sequences are SGHNT and YENEEA. The ends were cut back, 6 bases at V and 9 bases at J, with 9 bases in the middle.

The receptor comes from a woman aged 18-29 years with acute COVID-19. Sequenced: PBMCs or T cells enriched from blood (not recorded which). The chain is built from TRBV11-3 and TRBJ2-7, with D unresolved. CDR3 protein: CASRSRLQYF. For the CDR3, the DNA is TGTGCCAGCAGATCCAGGCTGCAGTACTTC.